This T cell receptor beta chain originates from a study of blood T cell repertoires in COVID-19. Study-level background: Samples taken during acute and convalescent COVID-19 were collected in the United States, Italy and Spain. The cDNA or gDNA used as material had been derived from T cells, B-cell-depleted T cells, or PBMCs.

Methods used by the authors: The authors estimated nucleated cell counts from reference gene primer amplification. Clones were sequenced by immunoSEQ multiplex PCR, and TCRdb holds only the in-frame ones, with some missing. V, J and clone size reflect that table, while D and trimming were determined from the DNA. The profile shows around 300,000 clones, approximately 87% of them singletons. The material sequenced was peripheral blood. The sequence derives from a woman in her fifties or sixties with active or convalescent COVID-19.

The CDR3 coding sequence is TGTGCCACCAGCAGAGGAGGGGGTAATTCACCCCTCCACTTT. Translation: CATSRGGGNSPLHF. The genes are TRBV15 and TRBJ1-6; possibly TRBD1 for D (6 bases). This CDR3 has 14 residues. Germline V lookup: CDR1 LNHNV, CDR2 YYDKDF (reference sequence). V was trimmed by 1 base and J by 6 bases, leaving 7 bases between them.